This T cell receptor beta chain is drawn from a study of T cell responses to AZD1222 COVID-19 vaccine. V was pared by 5 bases and J by 8 bases, with 2 bases of the junction left unmatched. CDR3 size: 12 residues. Profiling relied on immunoSEQ multiplex PCR, and the TCRdb table lists in-frame clones only, not all of them. The sample consists of around 100,000 clones, around nine tenths of them appearing once. This rearrangement joins TRBV12-3 or TRBV12-4 to TRBJ2-1, with TRBD2 identical over 8 bases. The TCR originated in an adult in good health. Sequences were derived from peripheral blood, sampled on day 0 of AZD1222 vaccination. For the CDR3, the DNA is TGTGCCAGCAGTCGGGGGGGGGATGAGCAGTTCTTC. This gives the protein CASSRGGDEQFF.